The source of this T cell receptor beta chain is a study of shared clonotypes between healthy human individuals. The assay was immunoSEQ multiplex PCR, and TCRdb's table has in-frame clones only and misses some. The sample lists 560,000 or so clones; roughly 95% were seen once. The naive CD8 population came from CD45RO-negative cells selected for CCR7, without terminally differentiated effector memory CD45RA+ cells. The germline gives CDR1 LGHNA, CDR2 YNFKEQ. The CDR3 spans 16 residues. V gave up 0 bases and J gave up 6 bases; unmatched junction bases: 9. Sequencing input: naive CD8+ T cells sorted from blood. This clonotype originated in a woman aged 25-40 years in good health. V gene TRBV4-2 combines with J gene TRBJ2-7, with 9 bases matching TRBD2. CDR3 sequence: CASSQEETSGFGEQYF. DNA for the CDR3: TGTGCCAGCAGCCAAGAGGAGACTAGCGGTTTCGGCGAGCAGTACTTC.